This T cell receptor beta chain was recorded in a study of blood T cell repertoires in COVID-19. This clone was picked up a small number of times. The CDR3 has 16 residues. J gave up 5 bases and V 4 bases, and 9 bases lay outside the gene matches. Germline-derived CDR1 and CDR2 are SNHLY and FYNNEI. This table comes from immunoSEQ multiplex PCR, and its TCRdb copy is limited to in-frame clones, with some not included. The sample yields around 24,000 clones, 86% seen once. The gene calls are TRBV2 and TRBJ1-3; 9 positions match TRBD1. The TCR was taken from a human donor with active COVID-19. The donor label of this sample is uncertain. Sequencing was done on a sample of peripheral blood. CDR3 amino acids: CASSGGTGRSRNTIYF. The DNA of the CDR3 is TGTGCCAGCAGTGGAGGGACAGGGAGGTCTAGAAACACCATATATTTT. The whole variable domain, remainder taken from reference TRBV2 and TRBJ1-3, is EPEVTQTPSHQVTQMGQEVILRCVPISNHLYFYWYRQILGQKVEFLVSFYNNEISEKSEIFDDQFSVERPDGSNFTLKIRSTKLEDSAMYFCASSGGTGRSRNTIYFGEGSWLTVV.